This TCR beta chain was documented in a study of blood T cell repertoires in COVID-19 (dated by TCRdb to between 2020 and 2021). Broadly, across the study: Samples from collaborators originated in the United States, Italy and Spain and spanned both the acute and convalescent phases of COVID-19. A freely available public database, intended as a resource for researchers studying the immune response to SARS-CoV-2, is where the repertoires were released. The dataset comprised deeply sampled blood TCRbeta repertoires from subjects exposed to, actively infected with, or recovered from COVID-19. The prospective study material was composed of cDNA or gDNA derived from T cells, B-cell-depleted T cells, or PBMCs. The samples were drawn from two sources: the first 160 participants of the ongoing ImmuneRACE study, and 950 to 1,500 subjects contributed by 6 global collaborators. Nearly every sample came with metadata listing a de-identified subject ID, COVID-19 status, age in years and sex. HLA class I and class II types, where available, came from metadata supplied by the sample provider rather than from assay-based typing.

Note on this clone: Its cognate antigen has yet to be identified. No base quality information exists; no much larger clone differs at one position.

What the work shows at the level of the full study, not this receptor alone: How much clinical and demographic metadata was included differed by source and by participant, and the metadata was provided uncurated.

TCRbeta CDR3 regions were amplified from genomic DNA by means of the immunoSEQ Assay, a bias-controlled multiplex PCR. For the original study's pipeline: The number of nucleated cells in each sample was estimated by amplification of reference gene primers within the assay. To quantify the absolute abundance of each unique TCRbeta CDR3 rearrangement, sequence reads were collapsed and filtered. For each sample, productive Simpson clonality was calculated as the square root of Simpson's diversity index over productive rearrangements. This is the immuneACCESS table as TCRdb keeps it, with only in-frame sequences that have V and J called. A part of the clones is gone; compared with another copy, unresolved V genes explain less than half, and the rest is unexplained. V and J calls and clone size are given by that table; D and trimming were obtained from the DNA. Recorded for this sample are over 35,000 clones; around 85% of them occurred a single time. In total, the top ten clones hold less than 25% of the sample.

The germline V end is reduced by 6 bases and the J end by 8 bases; junction bases left unmatched: 8. The CDR1 and CDR2 encoded by the germline V gene are MDHEN and SYDVKM. The CDR3, cysteine through phenylalanine, is 13 amino acids long. The entry retains the CDR3 DNA only, 39 bases that are in frame from base 1. The collaborating institutions used their own protocols to collect whole blood in K2EDTA tubes. For TCRbeta analysis, collaborators shipped samples as frozen whole blood, isolated PBMCs, or DNA extracted from either of those sample types. Specimen: peripheral blood. This clonotype originated in a human donor with acute or convalescent COVID-19. The donor label of this sample is uncertain. The chain employs TRBV28 and TRBJ1-2; 8 bases in the junction line up with TRBD1. DNA sequence: TGTGCCAGCAGCGCCGGACAGGGCGGGGGCTACACCTTC. Its amino acids are CASSAGQGGGYTF.